The 8 T cell receptor beta chains reported below all come from one sample, sequenced in a study of T cell responses to AZD1222 COVID-19 vaccine. Method: immunoSEQ multiplex PCR; TCRdb's copy keeps in-frame clones and lacks some. Counted here are 100,000 or so clones, 70% to 90% occurring once; the ten biggest clones make up around 2.7%. Source: peripheral blood, taken on day 0 of AZD1222 vaccination. All receptors come from an adult in good health.

The J gene is TRBJ1-4, the V gene TRBV20-1; D gene ambiguous. This CDR3 has 11 amino acids. CDR1 is DFQATT, CDR2 SNEGSKA, per germline (reference sequence). V shed 1 base and J shed 7 bases, with 4 bases lying between them. In nucleotides, the CDR3 is TGCAGTGCTAGAGCAGGTGAAAAACTGTTTTTT. Translation: CSARAGEKLFF.

The chain uses TRBV6-5 and TRBJ1-2, with 7 bases lining up with TRBD1. The CDR3 runs 14 residues. J gave up 0 bases and V 4 bases, and 2 bases lay outside the gene matches. Germline lookup yields CDR1 MNHEY and CDR2 SVGAGI. CDR3 bases: TGTGCCAGCAGTTTAGGACAGGCTAACTATGGCTACACCTTC. Translating gives CASSLGQANYGYTF.

With respect to this clone: Compared with germline, one end of the junction differs, possibly owing to a read error. The J gene is TRBJ2-5, the V gene TRBV7-8; TRBD2 aligns across 11 bases. This CDR3 region has 16 residues. CDR1 and CDR2 from the germline V gene are SGHVS and FQNEAQ. The chain's CDR3 is CASSSIAGGIQETQYF. The CDR3 nucleotides are TGTGCCAGTAGCTCAATAGCGGGAGGGATACAAGAGACCCAGTACTTC.

The V and J genes are TRBV2 and TRBJ2-5; D is undetermined. V was shortened by 7 bases and J by 14 bases, with 14 bases between the two germline ends. Germline CDR1 is SNHLY and CDR2 is FYNNEI. The CDR3 consists of 10 residues. Written as DNA, the CDR3 is TGTGCCAGCACTCGGACGGATCCATACTTC. Protein product: CASTRTDPYF.

The J gene is TRBJ1-5, the V gene TRBV7-2; maybe TRBD1 (5 bases). V lost 5 bases to trimming and J lost 1 base, with 18 bases between them. This CDR3 has 17 amino acids. The germline CDR1 and CDR2 sequences are SGHTA and FQGNSA. CDR3 sequence (DNA): TGTGCCAGCAGCGAAGCCGCGGCAGGGAGGAGCAATCAGCCCCAGCATTTT. It specifies CASSEAAAGRSNQPQHF.

The chain uses TRBV4-3 and TRBJ2-3; D might be TRBD1 or TRBD2, each matching 5 bases. V was clipped by 0 bases and J by 5 bases, with 15 bases between them. This CDR3 has 16 residues. Germline lookup yields CDR1 LGHNA and CDR2 YSLEER. The CDR3 is CASSQDQGQGVDTQYF. The CDR3 DNA sequence: TGCGCCAGCAGCCAAGATCAAGGGCAGGGAGTAGATACGCAGTATTTT.

V and J are TRBV12-3 or TRBV12-4 and TRBJ2-3; D gene uncertain. The germline V and J ends were trimmed by 7 bases and 4 bases, with 9 bases remaining between them. The CDR3 has 12 amino acids. This chain's CDR3 is CASTLRADTQYF. The CDR3 DNA follows: TGTGCCAGCACCCTAAGGGCAGATACGCAGTATTTT.

This clone occurred once. The genes are TRBV6-5 and TRBJ2-5; 8 positions agree with TRBD1. The ends lost 6 bases at V and 2 bases at J; junction bases unmatched: 8. The germline V gene has CDR1 MNHEY and CDR2 SVGAGI. The CDR3 is 15 amino acids. The CDR3 here is CASSPGGRAQETQYF. The CDR3 DNA follows: TGTGCCAGCAGCCCAGGGGGCAGGGCGCAAGAGACCCAGTACTTC.